This T cell receptor beta chain comes out of a study of PD-L1 blockade in urothelial cancer. Study in general: Counts from blood samples showed a median of 141,255 T cells.

This CDR3 contains 14 residues. V lost 7 bases, J lost 0 bases, and 14 bases lay in between. The germline CDR1 and CDR2 sequences are SGHRS and YFSETQ. Study-level points and caveats: For durable-benefit patients, tumor-associated blood clones expanded more at 3 weeks.

Time point described: peripheral blood 6 weeks after treatment start. Per patient, between 1 and 8 samples were collected at pretreatment and on-treatment time points. This clone appeared a few times. The antigen is unknown. In each PCR, synthetic TCR analog templates were spiked in. Using immunoSEQ multiplex PCR, the repertoire was profiled, and TCRdb retains in-frame clones only, with some absent. The sample yields 40,000 to 55,000 clones, 75% to 90% seen once. This clonotype originated in a man aged 55 to 70 with urothelial cancer. The source material was PBMCs, sampled around atezolizumab (anti-PD-L1) treatment. The chain couples TRBV5-1 to TRBJ2-7; D possibly corresponds to TRBD1 (6 bases). CDR3 coding DNA: TGCGCCAGCGGGGACACCGGGAACTCCTACGAGCAGTACTTC. This gives the protein CASGDTGNSYEQYF. Combining the CDR3 with reference TRBV5-1 and TRBJ2-7 gives the whole variable domain KAGVTQTPRYLIKTRGQQVTLSCSPISGHRSVSWYQQTPGQGLQFLFEYFSETQRNKGNFPGRFSGRQFSNSRSEMNVSTLELGDSALYLCASGDTGNSYEQYFGPGTRLTVT.